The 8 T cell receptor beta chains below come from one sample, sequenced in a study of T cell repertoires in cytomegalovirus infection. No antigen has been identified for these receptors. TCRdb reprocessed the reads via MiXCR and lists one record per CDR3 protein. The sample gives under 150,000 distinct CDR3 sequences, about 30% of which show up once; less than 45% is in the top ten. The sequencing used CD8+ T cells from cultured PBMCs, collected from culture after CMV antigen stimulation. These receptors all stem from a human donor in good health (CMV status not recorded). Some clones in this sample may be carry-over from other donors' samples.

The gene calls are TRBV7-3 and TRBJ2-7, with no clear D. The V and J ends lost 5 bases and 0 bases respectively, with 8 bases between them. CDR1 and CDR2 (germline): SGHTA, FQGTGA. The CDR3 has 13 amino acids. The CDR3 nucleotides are TGTGCCAGCAGCCCGGAGTCCTCCTACGAGCAGTACTTC. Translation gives CASSPESSYEQYF.

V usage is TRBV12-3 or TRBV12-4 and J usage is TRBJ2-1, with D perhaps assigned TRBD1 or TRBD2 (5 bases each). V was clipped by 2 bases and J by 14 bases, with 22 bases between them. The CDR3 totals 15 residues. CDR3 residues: CASSLTRDAPLCKFF. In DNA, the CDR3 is TGTGCCAGCAGTTTAACGAGGGACGCTCCCCTCTGCAAGTTCTTC.

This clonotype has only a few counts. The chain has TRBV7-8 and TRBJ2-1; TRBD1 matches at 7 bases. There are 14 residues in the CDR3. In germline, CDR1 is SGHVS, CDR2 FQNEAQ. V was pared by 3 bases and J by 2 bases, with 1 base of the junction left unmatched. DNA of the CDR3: TGTGCCAGCAGCTTGGACAGGACCTACAATGAGCAGTTCTTC. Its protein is CASSLDRTYNEQFF.

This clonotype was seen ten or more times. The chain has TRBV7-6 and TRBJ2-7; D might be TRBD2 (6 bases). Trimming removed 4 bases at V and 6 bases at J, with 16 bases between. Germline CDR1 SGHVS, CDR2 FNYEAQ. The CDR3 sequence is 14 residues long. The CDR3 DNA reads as TGTGCCAGCAGCTCCATTGACATGGGGGGCGAGCAGTACTTC. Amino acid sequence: CASSSIDMGGEQYF.

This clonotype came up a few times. The CDR3 DNA is TGTGCCAGCAGCGCAGGGCGGAACACTGAAGCTTTCTTT. Translation gives CASSAGRNTEAFF. The gene calls are TRBV7-9 and TRBJ1-1, with a tentative D call TRBD1 (5 bases). CDR1 is SEHNR, CDR2 FQNEAQ, per germline (reference sequence). The V and J ends lost 5 bases and 1 base respectively, with 8 bases between them. This CDR3 comprises 13 residues.

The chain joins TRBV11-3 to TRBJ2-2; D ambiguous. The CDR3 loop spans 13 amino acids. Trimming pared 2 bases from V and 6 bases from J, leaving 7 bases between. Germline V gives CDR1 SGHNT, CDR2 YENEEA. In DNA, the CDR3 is TGTGCCAGCAGCTTACTGTCCGCCGGGGAGCTGTTTTTT. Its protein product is CASSLLSAGELFF. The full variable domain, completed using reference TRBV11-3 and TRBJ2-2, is EAGVVQSPRYKIIEKKQPVAFWCNPISGHNTLYWYLQNLGQGPELLIRYENEEAVDDSQLPKDRFSAERLKGVDSTLKIQPAELGDSAVYLCASSLLSAGELFFGEGSRLTVL.

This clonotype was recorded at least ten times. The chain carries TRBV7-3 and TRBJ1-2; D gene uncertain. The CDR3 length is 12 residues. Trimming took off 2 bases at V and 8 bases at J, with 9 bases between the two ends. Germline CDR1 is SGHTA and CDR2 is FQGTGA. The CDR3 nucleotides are TGTGCCAGCAGCTTACAAGGCCGGGGCTACACCTTC. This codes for CASSLQGRGYTF. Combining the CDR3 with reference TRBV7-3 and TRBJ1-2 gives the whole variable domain GAGVSQTPSNKVTEKGKYVELRCDPISGHTALYWYRQSLGQGPEFLIYFQGTGAADDSGLPNDRFFAVRPEGSVSTLKIQRTERGDSAVYLCASSLQGRGYTFGSGTRLTVV.

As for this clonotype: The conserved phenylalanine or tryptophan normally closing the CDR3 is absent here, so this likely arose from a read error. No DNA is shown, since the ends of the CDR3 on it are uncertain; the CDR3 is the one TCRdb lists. CDR3 amino acids: CASSLGQSP. This rearrangement joins TRBV7-6 to TRBJ1-4; TRBD1, the D gene given by the table, was not confirmed from the DNA. Germline V gene sequence: CDR1 SGHVS, CDR2 FNYEAQ. Inclusive of both ends, the CDR3 amounts to 9 amino acids.